This passage covers 10 T cell receptor beta chains from one sample sequenced in a study of blood T cell repertoires in COVID-19. Profiling relied on immunoSEQ multiplex PCR, and the TCRdb table lists in-frame clones only, not all of them. Of some 13,000 clones listed, 80% to 90% are singletons. Sample: peripheral blood. The receptor set was obtained from a man older than 75 with acute or convalescent COVID-19.

V and J are TRBV6-5 and TRBJ2-5, with D possibly being TRBD1 (6 bases). Germline V gene sequence: CDR1 MNHEY, CDR2 SVGAGI. Trimming left V 5 bases short and J 5 bases short, with 18 bases between. The CDR3 loop spans 15 amino acids. The CDR3 DNA follows: TGTGCCAGCAGTATGGGGACAAGGGGGATGGAGACCCAGTACTTC. Translation: CASSMGTRGMETQYF.

J is TRBJ2-7 and V is TRBV6-1; 9 bases map to TRBD2. The CDR3 extends over 16 amino acids. Germline V lookup: CDR1 MNHNS, CDR2 SASEGT. V lost 4 bases, J lost 2 bases, and 9 bases stayed unmatched. CDR3 region: CASSVTLAGTAYEQYF. The CDR3 DNA sequence: TGTGCCAGCAGTGTTACTCTAGCGGGGACTGCCTACGAGCAGTACTTC.

The chain employs TRBV5-1 and TRBJ2-1; 11 bases line up with TRBD2. CDR1 is SGHRS, CDR2 YFSETQ, per germline. J lost 1 base, V lost 4 bases, and 7 bases had no gene match. CDR3 length: 17 amino acids. CDR3 amino acids: CASSPKLAGGSYNEQFF. The CDR3 DNA sequence: TGCGCCAGCAGCCCCAAGCTAGCGGGGGGTTCCTACAATGAGCAGTTCTTC.

This clone was seen a single time. V gene TRBV6-5 combines with J gene TRBJ2-5; tentatively, D is TRBD2 (5 bases). The CDR3 sequence is 14 residues long. Per germline, CDR1 MNHEY and CDR2 SVGAGI. The V end lost 5 bases, the J end lost 4 bases, and 14 bases lay between the germline ends. The CDR3 sequence is CASSISQRAETQYF. The CDR3 DNA is TGTGCCAGCAGTATCAGCCAGAGGGCAGAGACCCAGTACTTC.

The chain has TRBV2 and TRBJ1-5; 7 positions match TRBD1. This CDR3 region has 15 residues. V trimming: 6 bases; J trimming: 0 bases; junction bases outside the gene matches: 5. Germline V gene sequence: CDR1 SNHLY, CDR2 FYNNEI. The CDR3, as DNA: TGTGCCAGCAGGGGGACAGAAAATAGCAATCAGCCCCAGCATTTT. This sequence encodes CASRGTENSNQPQHF.

The rearrangement links TRBV18 to TRBJ1-4; TRBD1 is a possible D gene (5 bases). CDR1 and CDR2 (germline): KGHSH, LQKENI. With 3 bases removed from V and 3 bases from J, the gap between germline ends came to 14 bases. The CDR3 is 16 amino acids. The CDR3 sequence: CASSPLTVRANEKLFF. The CDR3 DNA reads as TGTGCCAGCTCACCTCTGACAGTTCGGGCTAATGAAAAACTGTTTTTT.

This chain uses TRBV18 with TRBJ2-5, with a tentative D call TRBD1 (6 bases). CDR1 is KGHSH and CDR2 is LQKENI in the germline V gene. The CDR3 consists of 14 residues. The V and J ends lost 0 bases and 4 bases respectively, with 9 bases between them. CDR3: CASSPPRGRETQYF. CDR3 DNA sequence: TGTGCCAGCTCACCACCCAGGGGCAGAGAGACCCAGTACTTC.

The count of this clone is one. The DNA of the CDR3 is TGTGCCAGCAGCGTACAGACAAGTGGCTACACCTTC. Translated: CASSVQTSGYTF. The chain is built from TRBV28 and TRBJ1-2; D unresolved. Germline V gene sequence: CDR1 MDHEN, CDR2 SYDVKM. V shed 6 bases and J shed 7 bases, with 12 bases lying between them. CDR3 length equals 12 residues.

This chain connects TRBV5-6 to TRBJ1-1, with TRBD1 matching 11 bases. Looked up from germline, CDR1 is SGHDT and CDR2 is YYEEEE. Germline trimming cut 3 bases from V and 7 bases from J; bases unmatched to any gene: 8. The CDR3 has 15 residues. CDR3 loop: CASSSAGQGVGEAFF. The CDR3 DNA is TGTGCCAGCAGCTCGGCGGGACAGGGGGTCGGTGAAGCTTTCTTT.

V gene TRBV14 combines with J gene TRBJ2-5; 9 bases align to TRBD2. Per germline, CDR1 SGHDN and CDR2 FVKESK. J lost 7 bases, V lost 0 bases, and 12 bases had no gene match. The CDR3 covers 17 residues. The CDR3 region has the DNA TGTGCCAGCAGCCAAGATGCGAGCGGGGGGCCCAAAGGGACCCAGTACTTC. Amino acid sequence: CASSQDASGGPKGTQYF.